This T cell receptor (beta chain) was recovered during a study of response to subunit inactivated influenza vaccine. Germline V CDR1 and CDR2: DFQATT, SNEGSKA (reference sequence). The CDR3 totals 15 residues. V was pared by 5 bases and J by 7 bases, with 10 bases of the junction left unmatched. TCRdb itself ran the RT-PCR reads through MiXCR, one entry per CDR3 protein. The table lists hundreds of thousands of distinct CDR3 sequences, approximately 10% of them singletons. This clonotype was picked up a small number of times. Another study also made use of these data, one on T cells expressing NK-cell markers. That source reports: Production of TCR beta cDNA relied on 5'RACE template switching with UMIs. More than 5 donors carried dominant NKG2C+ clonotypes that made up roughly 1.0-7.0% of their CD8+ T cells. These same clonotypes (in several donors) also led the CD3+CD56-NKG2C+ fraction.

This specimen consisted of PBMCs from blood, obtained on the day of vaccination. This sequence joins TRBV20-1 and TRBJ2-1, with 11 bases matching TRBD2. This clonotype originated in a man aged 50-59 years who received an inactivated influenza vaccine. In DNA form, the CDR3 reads TGCAGTGCTCTCCAACTAGCGGGGGAACATAATGAGCAGTTCTTC. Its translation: CSALQLAGEHNEQFF.